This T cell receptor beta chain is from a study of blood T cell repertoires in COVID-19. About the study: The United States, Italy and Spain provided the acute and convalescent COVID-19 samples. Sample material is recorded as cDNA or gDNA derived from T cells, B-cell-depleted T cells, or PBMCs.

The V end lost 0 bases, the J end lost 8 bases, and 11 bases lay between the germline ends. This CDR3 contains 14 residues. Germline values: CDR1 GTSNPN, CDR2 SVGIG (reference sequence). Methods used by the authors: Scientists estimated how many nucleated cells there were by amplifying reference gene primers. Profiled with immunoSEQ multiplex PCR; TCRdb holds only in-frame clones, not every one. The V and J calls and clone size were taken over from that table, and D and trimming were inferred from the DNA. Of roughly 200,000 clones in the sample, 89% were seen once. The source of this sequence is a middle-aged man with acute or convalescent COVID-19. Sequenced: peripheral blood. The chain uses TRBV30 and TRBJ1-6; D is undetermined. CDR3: CAWSVVGRDSPLHF. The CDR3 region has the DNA TGTGCCTGGAGTGTTGTAGGGAGGGATTCACCCCTCCACTTT.